These T cell receptor beta chains were read from a single sample in a study of CD8+ T cells in alopecia areata. Sequencing was performed with immunoSEQ multiplex PCR; in TCRdb, only in-frame clones are kept and a portion is missing. The profile shows approximately 130,000 clones, around 50% of them singletons. The sample comprised NKG2D-low CD8+ T cells sorted from blood. Source of these receptors: a human donor with alopecia areata. The CDR3 runs from the conserved cysteine through the conserved F or W. The D gene is left open where the match is weak. Clone size is stated in some rows and not others, as once, few, many or a class when expanded.

v_gene: TRBV29-1; d_gene: TRBD2; j_gene: TRBJ2-1; abundance: once; CDR3aa: CSVEGREAYNEQFF; CDR3nt: TGCAGCGTTGAGGGGCGGGAGGCCTACAATGAGCAGTTCTTC
v_gene: TRBV9; d_gene: TRBD1; j_gene: TRBJ2-5; abundance: .; CDR3aa: CASSDQDRGEETQYF; CDR3nt: TGTGCCAGCAGCGACCAGGACAGGGGCGAAGAGACCCAGTACTTC
v_gene: TRBV29-1; d_gene: TRBD2; j_gene: TRBJ2-1; abundance: .; CDR3aa: CSVEAGGPNEQFF; CDR3nt: TGCAGCGTTGAGGCGGGGGGCCCCAATGAGCAGTTCTTC
v_gene: TRBV29-1; d_gene: .; j_gene: TRBJ2-1; abundance: .; CDR3aa: CSVEAAEGSSYNEQFF; CDR3nt: TGCAGCGTTGAGGCAGCTGAAGGGAGTTCCTACAATGAGCAGTTCTTC
v_gene: TRBV4-1; d_gene: TRBD1; j_gene: TRBJ2-5; abundance: .; CDR3aa: CASSHRQGETQYF; CDR3nt: TGCGCCAGCAGCCATCGACAGGGGGAGACCCAGTACTTC
v_gene: TRBV30; d_gene: .; j_gene: TRBJ2-5; abundance: .; CDR3aa: CAWGGTAKETQYF; CDR3nt: TGTGCCTGGGGGGGGACGGCTAAAGAGACCCAGTACTTC
v_gene: TRBV11-3; d_gene: .; j_gene: TRBJ2-7; abundance: .; CDR3aa: CASSLGHATYEQYF; CDR3nt: TGTGCCAGCAGCTTAGGGCACGCCACCTACGAGCAGTACTTC
v_gene: TRBV29-1; d_gene: .; j_gene: TRBJ2-6; abundance: .; CDR3aa: CSVPGDLAGANVLTF; CDR3nt: TGCAGCGTCCCTGGGGATTTGGCTGGGGCCAACGTCCTGACTTTC
v_gene: TRBV29-1; d_gene: .; j_gene: TRBJ2-7; abundance: few; CDR3aa: CSVIGRATYEQYF; CDR3nt: TGCAGCGTGATAGGACGGGCCACCTACGAGCAGTACTTC
v_gene: TRBV29-1; d_gene: TRBD1; j_gene: TRBJ2-1; abundance: few; CDR3aa: CSVTRAEQGAANEQFF; CDR3nt: TGCAGCGTTACCCGAGCCGAACAGGGGGCAGCGAATGAGCAGTTCTTC
v_gene: TRBV11-2; d_gene: .; j_gene: TRBJ2-5; abundance: .; CDR3aa: CASSQNGYQETQYF; CDR3nt: TGTGCCAGCAGCCAAAATGGGTACCAAGAGACCCAGTACTTC
v_gene: TRBV11-2; d_gene: TRBD1; j_gene: TRBJ1-3; abundance: few; CDR3aa: CASNTGTGEGNTIYF; CDR3nt: TGTGCCAGCAACACCGGGACAGGGGAAGGAAACACCATATATTTT
v_gene: TRBV5-1; d_gene: .; j_gene: TRBJ2-7; abundance: .; CDR3aa: CASSDRSGIGNEQYF; CDR3nt: TGCGCCAGCAGCGACAGATCAGGGATTGGGAACGAGCAGTACTTC
v_gene: TRBV29-1; d_gene: TRBD1; j_gene: TRBJ2-3; abundance: few; CDR3aa: CSALIWTGGTDTQYF; CDR3nt: TGCAGCGCCCTCATATGGACAGGGGGAACAGATACGCAGTATTTT
v_gene: TRBV9; d_gene: TRBD1; j_gene: TRBJ1-1; abundance: .; CDR3aa: CASSVGTGMNTEAFF; CDR3nt: TGTGCCAGCAGCGTAGGGACAGGGATGAACACTGAAGCTTTCTTT
v_gene: TRBV2; d_gene: .; j_gene: TRBJ2-3; abundance: few; CDR3aa: CASSAGLPSTDTQYF; CDR3nt: TGTGCCAGCAGTGCAGGCCTTCCTAGCACAGATACGCAGTATTTT
v_gene: TRBV30; d_gene: TRBD2; j_gene: TRBJ2-2; abundance: .; CDR3aa: CAWSPLAGDPNTGELFF; CDR3nt: TGTGCCTGGAGTCCCCTAGCGGGGGACCCGAACACCGGGGAGCTGTTTTTT
v_gene: TRBV27; d_gene: .; j_gene: TRBJ2-7; abundance: .; CDR3aa: CASSSTYEQYF; CDR3nt: TGTGCCAGCAGTTCGACTTACGAGCAGTACTTC
v_gene: TRBV30; d_gene: .; j_gene: TRBJ2-6; abundance: .; CDR3aa: CACVCGSGANVLTF; CDR3nt: TGTGCCTGTGTATGTGGCTCTGGGGCCAACGTCCTGACTTTC
v_gene: TRBV29-1; d_gene: .; j_gene: TRBJ1-6; abundance: .; CDR3aa: CSASQGGNSPLHF; CDR3nt: TGCAGCGCTTCACAGGGAGGTAATTCACCCCTCCACTTT
v_gene: TRBV2; d_gene: .; j_gene: TRBJ2-5; abundance: .; CDR3aa: CASSEGWKTQYF; CDR3nt: TGTGCCAGCAGTGAGGGGTGGAAGACCCAGTACTTC
v_gene: TRBV11-2; d_gene: .; j_gene: TRBJ2-3; abundance: .; CDR3aa: CASSLVVVGDTQYF; CDR3nt: TGTGCCAGCAGCTTAGTTGTGGTCGGAGATACGCAGTATTTT
v_gene: TRBV5-1; d_gene: .; j_gene: TRBJ2-5; abundance: once; CDR3aa: CASSLEGLSSETQYF; CDR3nt: TGCGCCAGCAGCTTGGAGGGACTGTCCTCAGAGACCCAGTACTTC
v_gene: TRBV27; d_gene: .; j_gene: TRBJ1-5; abundance: .; CDR3aa: CASSFGGNSNQPQHF; CDR3nt: TGTGCCAGCAGTTTTGGGGGTAATAGCAATCAGCCCCAGCATTTT
v_gene: TRBV29-1; d_gene: TRBD1; j_gene: TRBJ2-1; abundance: .; CDR3aa: CSVDTGGRRSDNEQFF; CDR3nt: TGCAGCGTCGATACAGGGGGCAGAAGATCCGACAATGAGCAGTTCTTC
v_gene: TRBV5-6; d_gene: .; j_gene: TRBJ2-5; abundance: once; CDR3aa: CASSLVGYGETQYF; CDR3nt: TGTGCCAGCAGCTTGGTGGGGTATGGGGAGACCCAGTACTTC
v_gene: TRBV30; d_gene: .; j_gene: TRBJ2-5; abundance: .; CDR3aa: CAWSGPETQYF; CDR3nt: TGTGCCTGGAGTGGTCCGGAGACCCAGTACTTC
v_gene: TRBV29-1; d_gene: TRBD1; j_gene: TRBJ2-7; abundance: .; CDR3aa: CSVEGRQGAVYEQYF; CDR3nt: TGCAGCGTTGAAGGGCGACAGGGGGCTGTCTACGAGCAGTACTTC
v_gene: TRBV6-5; d_gene: .; j_gene: TRBJ1-4; abundance: .; CDR3aa: CAIYRGQGVTEKLFF; CDR3nt: TGTGCCATCTATCGGGGACAAGGGGTAACTGAAAAACTGTTTTTT